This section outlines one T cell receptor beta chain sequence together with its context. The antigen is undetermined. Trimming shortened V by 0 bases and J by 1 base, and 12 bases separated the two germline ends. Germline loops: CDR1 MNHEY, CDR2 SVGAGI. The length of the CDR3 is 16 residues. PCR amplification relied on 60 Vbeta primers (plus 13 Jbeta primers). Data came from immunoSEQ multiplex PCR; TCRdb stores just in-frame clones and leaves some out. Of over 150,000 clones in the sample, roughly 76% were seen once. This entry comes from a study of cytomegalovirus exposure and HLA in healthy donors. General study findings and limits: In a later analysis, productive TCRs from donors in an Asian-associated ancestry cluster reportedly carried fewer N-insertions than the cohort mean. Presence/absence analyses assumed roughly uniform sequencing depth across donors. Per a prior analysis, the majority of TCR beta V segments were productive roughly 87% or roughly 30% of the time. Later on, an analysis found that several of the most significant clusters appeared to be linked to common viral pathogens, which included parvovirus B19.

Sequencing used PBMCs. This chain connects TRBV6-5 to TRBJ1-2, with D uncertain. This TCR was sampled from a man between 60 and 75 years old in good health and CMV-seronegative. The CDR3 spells CASSYSSPPLNYGYTF. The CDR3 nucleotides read TGTGCCAGCAGTTACTCGAGTCCCCCCCTTAACTATGGCTACACCTTC.